The 11 T cell receptor beta chains presented below share a single source sample, sequenced in a study of cytomegalovirus exposure and HLA in healthy donors. The PCR used 60 Vbeta and 13 Jbeta primers. The table came from immunoSEQ multiplex PCR; TCRdb's copy has only in-frame clones and leaves some out. The sample has about 140,000 clones; 70% to 80% are singletons. Specimen: PBMCs. The receptors come from a woman younger than 35 in good health and CMV-seropositive.

The rearrangement joins TRBV5-1 to TRBJ1-1; D remains ambiguous. Germline V gives CDR1 SGHRS, CDR2 YFSETQ. V lost 0 bases and J lost 2, with 5 bases in between. The CDR3 is 13 residues long. CDR3 sequence reads: CASSLVSNTEAFF. The CDR3 coding sequence is TGCGCCAGCAGCTTGGTTTCTAACACTGAAGCTTTCTTT.

The chain couples TRBV29-1 to TRBJ2-3; tentative D call: TRBD1 (5 bases). Germline V gives CDR1 SQVTM, CDR2 ANQGSEA. The V end lost 1 base, the J end lost 8 bases, and 16 bases lay between the germline ends. This CDR3 region has 14 residues. CDR3 amino acids: CSVEVSVTAGTQYF. CDR3 coding DNA: TGCAGCGTTGAAGTGTCAGTGACAGCAGGTACGCAGTATTTT.

The J gene is TRBJ2-7, the V gene TRBV19; no clear D. This CDR3 is 14 amino acids long. Germline V CDR1 and CDR2: LNHDA, SQIVND (reference sequence). Trimming pared 5 bases from V and 0 bases from J, leaving 11 bases between. The CDR3 sequence is CASSSSGFSYEQYF. The DNA for the CDR3 is TGTGCCAGTAGTTCCTCAGGATTCTCCTACGAGCAGTACTTC.

Concerning this clone: The same CDR3 is also encoded by other DNA sequences in this sample. This chain connects TRBV5-1 to TRBJ2-1, with 8 bases matching TRBD1. Trimming at V came to 2 bases and at J to 6 bases, leaving 13 bases not matched to a gene. The CDR3 extends over 17 amino acids. The germline CDR1 and CDR2 sequences are SGHRS and YFSETQ. The CDR3 DNA sequence: TGCGCCAGCAGCTTCCACGGGACAGGTGGTGAGGGCAATGAGCAGTTCTTC. Its protein product is CASSFHGTGGEGNEQFF. The whole variable domain, remainder taken from reference TRBV5-1 and TRBJ2-1, is KAGVTQTPRYLIKTRGQQVTLSCSPISGHRSVSWYQQTPGQGLQFLFEYFSETQRNKGNFPGRFSGRQFSNSRSEMNVSTLELGDSALYLCASSFHGTGGEGNEQFFGPGTRLTVL.

This chain connects TRBV5-1 to TRBJ2-3; D perhaps matches TRBD2 (5 bases). The V end lost 5 bases, the J end lost 4 bases, and 14 bases lay between the germline ends. The CDR3 spans 14 residues. Germline CDR1 reads SGHRS; CDR2 reads YFSETQ. The CDR3 DNA sequence: TGCGCCAGCAGTCTCGGGGTCGGAGCAGATACGCAGTATTTT. This codes for CASSLGVGADTQYF.

V usage is TRBV4-1 and J usage is TRBJ2-1, with D perhaps matching TRBD2 (6 bases). V was shortened by 1 base and J by 0 bases, with 13 bases between the two germline ends. Germline V gives CDR1 MGHRA, CDR2 YSYEKL. The CDR3 length is 17 residues. The DNA for the CDR3 is TGCGCCAGCAGCCAAGGTGGGCGGGGACCCTCCTACAATGAGCAGTTCTTC. It translates to CASSQGGRGPSYNEQFF.

The genes are TRBV6-5 and TRBJ1-1; D perhaps matches TRBD1 (5 bases). The V gene lost 6 bases and the J gene lost 1 base, with 12 bases spanning the gap. Per germline, CDR1 MNHEY and CDR2 SVGAGI. The CDR3 consists of 14 residues. The CDR3: CASRWRGPNTEAFF. The CDR3 DNA sequence: TGTGCCAGCAGGTGGCGGGGCCCGAACACTGAAGCTTTCTTT.

The chain is built from TRBV6-6 and TRBJ1-2, with a possible D match to TRBD1 (6 bases). CDR1 and CDR2 from the germline V gene are MNHNY and SVGAGI (reference sequence). The CDR3 has 15 residues. The V and J ends lost 6 bases and 3 bases respectively, with 17 bases between them. CDR3 DNA: TGTGCCAGCAGCCGCCCGGACAGAGCCCACTATGGCTACACCTTC. It translates to CASSRPDRAHYGYTF.

This clone was seen a few times. The rearrangement uses TRBV27 and TRBJ2-2; D ambiguous. Germline V CDR1 and CDR2: MNHEY, SMNVEV (reference sequence). V lost 6 bases to trimming and J lost 4 bases, with 9 bases between them. There are 13 residues in the CDR3. In DNA, the CDR3 is TGTGCCAGCAGGACATATTCCACCGGGGAGCTGTTTTTT. Protein sequence: CASRTYSTGELFF.

The chain uses TRBV19 and TRBJ1-2, with D uncertain. V was trimmed by 7 bases and J by 7 bases, leaving 10 bases between them. Germline V CDR1 and CDR2: LNHDA, SQIVND (reference sequence). The CDR3 sequence is 11 residues long. As DNA, the CDR3 is TGTGCCAGTAACCTGCGGGGTGGCTACACCTTC. Its protein product is CASNLRGGYTF.

The chain has TRBV18 and TRBJ2-7; weak D call: TRBD2 (6 bases). Germline CDR1 and CDR2: KGHSH and LQKENI. CDR3 size: 14 residues. Trimming cost V 2 bases and J 0 bases, with 8 bases left between them. DNA for the CDR3: TGTGCCAGCTCACCAGCGGGGTACTCCTACGAGCAGTACTTC. Protein product: CASSPAGYSYEQYF.